What follows are 3 T cell receptor beta chains derived from one specimen sequenced in a study of early T cells in non-severe SARS-CoV-2 infection. TCRdb analysed the 5' RACE reads with MiXCR anew, one entry per CDR3 protein. The sample includes about 59,000 distinct CDR3 sequences, roughly 13% of them seen just once. The input for sequencing was whole blood, taken at baseline. Receptor source: an adult who was a healthcare worker with PCR-confirmed SARS-CoV-2 infection or an uninfected control (not recorded which).

This clonotype was counted a few times. V gene TRBV1 combines with J gene TRBJ1-1; the D call TRBD1 from the table was never checked on the DNA. TRBV1 is a recognized pseudogene. This CDR3 has 16 residues. CDR3 nucleotide sequence: TGCACCAGCAGCCAAGATCAGGGGGGGATGAACACTGAAGCTTTCTTT. This sequence encodes CTSSQDQGGMNTEAFF.

This clonotype was picked up many times. The chain links TRBV9 to TRBJ2-7, with 9 bases matching TRBD2. The CDR3 sequence is 15 residues long. J lost 2 bases, V lost 4 bases, and 7 bases had no gene match. Germline CDR1 and CDR2: SGDLS and YYNGEE. The CDR3 bases are TGTGCCAGCAGCCCCCGTAGCGGGAGAGCCTACGAGCAGTACTTC. Its protein is CASSPRSGRAYEQYF.

The chain joins TRBV24-1 to TRBJ1-5; the D is unclear. The CDR3 is made up of 13 amino acids. Trimming removed 5 bases from V and 6 bases from J, with 10 bases in between. Germline CDR1 reads KGHDR; CDR2 reads SFDVKD. CDR3 region: CATSGQAGQPQHF. In nucleotides, the CDR3 is TGTGCCACCAGTGGGCAGGCGGGTCAGCCCCAGCATTTT.